Listed here are 6 T cell receptor beta chains from one sample, sequenced in a study of OX40 agonist ivuxolimab in advanced cancers. The table came from immunoSEQ multiplex PCR; TCRdb's copy has only in-frame clones and leaves some out. The data contain 60,000 or so clones, under 90% of them singletons. The starting material was CD4+ or CD8+ T cells sorted from blood, obtained in a trial of the OX40 agonist ivuxolimab. Receptors were obtained from an adult with an advanced solid tumor such as melanoma, head and neck, liver or kidney cancer.

The chain combines TRBV5-1 with TRBJ1-2; D call uncertain. The CDR3 sequence is 13 residues long. The germline V and J ends were trimmed by 7 bases and 6 bases, with 16 bases remaining between them. The germline V gene has CDR1 SGHRS and CDR2 YFSETQ. CDR3 residues: CASSVAGLDGYTF. In DNA form, the CDR3 reads TGCGCCAGCTCGGTGGCTGGGCTCGATGGCTACACCTTC.

This clone was observed a single time. CDR3 sequence (DNA): TGTGCCAGCAGCTTGACAGGGGGCGGGAAAGATACGCAGTATTTT. It specifies CASSLTGGGKDTQYF. J is TRBJ2-3 and V is TRBV11-2; TRBD1 aligns across 10 bases. Looked up from germline, CDR1 is SGHAT and CDR2 is FQNNGV. V gave up 3 bases and J gave up 5 bases; unmatched junction bases: 5. The length of the CDR3 is 15 residues.

The gene calls are TRBV5-4 and TRBJ2-2, with D perhaps assigned TRBD1 or TRBD2 (5 bases each). V shed 4 bases and J shed 5 bases, with 15 bases lying between them. The CDR3 is 15 residues long. Germline V CDR1 and CDR2: SGHNT, YYREEE (reference sequence). In DNA form, the CDR3 reads TGTGCCAGCAGCGGGGGACGGTCTCGGACCGGGGAGCTGTTTTTT. This encodes CASSGGRSRTGELFF.

The chain links TRBV10-3 to TRBJ2-2; D not certain. This CDR3 comprises 13 residues. Germline V gene data show CDR1 as ENHRY and CDR2 as SYGVKD. V was trimmed by 4 bases and J by 2 bases, leaving 5 bases between them. The CDR3 sequence is CAISVTNTGELFF. In nucleotides, the CDR3 is TGTGCCATCAGTGTAACCAACACCGGGGAGCTGTTTTTT.

The chain couples TRBV28 to TRBJ2-7; unclear D gene. This CDR3 is built from 12 residues. Germline V gene lookup returns CDR1 MDHEN and CDR2 SYDVKM. Between the trimmed V and J ends, which lost 6 bases and 4 bases, there was a span of 10 bases. In nucleotides, the CDR3 is TGTGCCAGCAGCCGCGGTGGGTACGAGCAGTACTTC. Protein product: CASSRGGYEQYF.

This clone occurred once. J is TRBJ2-1 and V is TRBV7-8; TRBD1 matches at 7 bases. The CDR3 has 15 residues. CDR1 SGHVS and CDR2 FQNEAQ come from the germline V gene. J was trimmed by 5 bases and V by 3 bases; bases with no gene match: 7. The CDR3 coding sequence is TGTGCCAGCAGCTTTCGAGGGGGCGCCAACAATGAGCAGTTCTTC. It yields the protein CASSFRGGANNEQFF.